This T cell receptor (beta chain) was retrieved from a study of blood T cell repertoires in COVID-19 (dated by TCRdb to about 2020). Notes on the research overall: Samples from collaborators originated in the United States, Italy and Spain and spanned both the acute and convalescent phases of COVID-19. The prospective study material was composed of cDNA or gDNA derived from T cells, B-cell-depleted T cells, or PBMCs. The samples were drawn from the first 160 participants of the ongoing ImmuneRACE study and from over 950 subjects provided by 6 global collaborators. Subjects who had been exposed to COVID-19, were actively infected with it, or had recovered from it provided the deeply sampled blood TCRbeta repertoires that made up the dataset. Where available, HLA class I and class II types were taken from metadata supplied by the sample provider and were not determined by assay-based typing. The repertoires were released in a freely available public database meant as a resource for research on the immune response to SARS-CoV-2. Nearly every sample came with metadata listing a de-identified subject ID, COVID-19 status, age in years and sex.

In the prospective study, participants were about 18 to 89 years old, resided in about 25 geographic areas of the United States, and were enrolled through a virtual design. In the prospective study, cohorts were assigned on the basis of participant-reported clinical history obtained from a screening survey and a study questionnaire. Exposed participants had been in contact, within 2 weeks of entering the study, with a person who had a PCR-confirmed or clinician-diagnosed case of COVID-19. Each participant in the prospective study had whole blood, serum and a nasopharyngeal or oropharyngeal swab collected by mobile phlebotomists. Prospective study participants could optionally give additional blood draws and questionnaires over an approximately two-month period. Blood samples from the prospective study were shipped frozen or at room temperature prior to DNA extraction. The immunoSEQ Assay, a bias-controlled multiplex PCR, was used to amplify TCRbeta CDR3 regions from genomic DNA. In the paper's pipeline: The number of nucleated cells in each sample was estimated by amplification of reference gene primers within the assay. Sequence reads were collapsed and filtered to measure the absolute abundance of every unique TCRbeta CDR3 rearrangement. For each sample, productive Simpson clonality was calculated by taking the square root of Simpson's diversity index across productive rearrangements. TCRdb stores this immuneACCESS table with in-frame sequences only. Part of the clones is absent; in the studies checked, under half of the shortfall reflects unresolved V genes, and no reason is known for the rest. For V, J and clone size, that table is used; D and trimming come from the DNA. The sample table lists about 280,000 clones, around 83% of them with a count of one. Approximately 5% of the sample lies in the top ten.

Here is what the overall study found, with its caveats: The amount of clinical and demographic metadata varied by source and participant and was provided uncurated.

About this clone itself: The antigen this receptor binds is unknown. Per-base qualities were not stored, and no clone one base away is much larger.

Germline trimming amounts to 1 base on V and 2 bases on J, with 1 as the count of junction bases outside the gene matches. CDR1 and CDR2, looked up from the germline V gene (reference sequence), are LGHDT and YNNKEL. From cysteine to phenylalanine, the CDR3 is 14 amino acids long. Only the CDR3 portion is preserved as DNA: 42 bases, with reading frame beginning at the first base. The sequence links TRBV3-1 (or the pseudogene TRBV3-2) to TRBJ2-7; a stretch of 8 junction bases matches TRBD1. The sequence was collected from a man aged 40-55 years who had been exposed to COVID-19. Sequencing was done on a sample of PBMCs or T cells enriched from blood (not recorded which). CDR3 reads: CASSQGTGPYEQYF. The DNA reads TGTGCCAGCAGCCAAGGGACAGGGCCCTACGAGCAGTACTTC.